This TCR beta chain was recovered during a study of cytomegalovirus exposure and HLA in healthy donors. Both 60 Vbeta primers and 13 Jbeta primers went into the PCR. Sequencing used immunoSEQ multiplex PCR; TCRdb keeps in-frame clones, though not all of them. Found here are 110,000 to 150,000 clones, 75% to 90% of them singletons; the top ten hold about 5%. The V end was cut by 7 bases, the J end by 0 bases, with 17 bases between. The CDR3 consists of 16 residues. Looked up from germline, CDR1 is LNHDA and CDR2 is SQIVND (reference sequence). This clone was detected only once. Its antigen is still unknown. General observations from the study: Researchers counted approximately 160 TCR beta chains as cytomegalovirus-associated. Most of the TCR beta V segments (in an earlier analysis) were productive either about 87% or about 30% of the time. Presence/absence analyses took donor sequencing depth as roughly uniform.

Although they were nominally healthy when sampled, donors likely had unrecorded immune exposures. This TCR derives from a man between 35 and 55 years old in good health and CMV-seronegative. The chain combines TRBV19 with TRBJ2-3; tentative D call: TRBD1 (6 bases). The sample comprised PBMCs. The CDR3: CASTRQVFASTDTQYF. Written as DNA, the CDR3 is TGTGCCAGTACTAGACAGGTTTTCGCTAGCACAGATACGCAGTATTTT.